What follows are 13 T cell receptor beta chains derived from one specimen sequenced in a study of regulatory T cells in long-lasting Graves disease. As for time point: newly diagnosed GD, antithyroid drugs for less than 3 months. The TCR library was prepared using RNA isolated from PBMCs. In building TCR beta libraries, iRepertoire HTBI primers were used together with Arm-PCR of CDR3 regions. One entry per CDR3 protein, called by TCRdb with MiXCR from the multiplex PCR reads. Among some 250,000 distinct CDR3 sequences listed, about 18% were seen once. These data were also filed under a second study, of T cells in Graves' hyperthyroidism and ophthalmopathy.

The sequenced sample was peripheral blood mononuclear cells (PBMCs), obtained at new diagnosis, from a patient treated with antithyroid drugs. The receptors were gathered from a woman in her twenties or thirties with Graves disease.

V usage is TRBV11-2 and J usage is TRBJ2-1, with TRBD2 as a possible D gene (6 bases). Germline V gives CDR1 SGHAT, CDR2 FQNNGV. This CDR3 is built from 17 residues. Trimming shortened V by 8 bases and J by 3 bases, and 23 bases separated the two germline ends. The CDR3 reads CASGKDGSTLGYNEQFF. CDR3 bases: TGTGCCAGCGGGAAGGACGGGAGTACGTTGGGCTACAATGAGCAGTTCTTC.

This clonotype was found many times. The chain links TRBV11-3 to TRBJ2-2, with TRBD2 as a possible D gene (5 bases). The CDR3 covers 14 residues. The germline gives CDR1 SGHNT, CDR2 YENEEA. Trimming left V 8 bases short and J 4 bases short, with 14 bases between. Here the CDR3 DNA reads TGTGCCAGCCGCCCAGCGGCGACCACCGGGGAGCTGTTTTTT. Its protein is CASRPAATTGELFF.

This clonotype showed up many times. The V call is TRBV5-5, the J call TRBJ2-5; D gene ambiguous. The CDR3 is 14 residues long. V was pared by 1 base and J by 0 bases, with 7 bases between. CDR1 is SGHKS, CDR2 YYEKEE, per germline (reference sequence). The CDR3: CASSLLRYQETQYF. The DNA of the CDR3 is TGTGCCAGCAGCTTGTTAAGGTACCAAGAGACCCAGTACTTC.

Ten or more counts support this clonotype. This chain links TRBV11-2 with TRBJ2-5; 8 bases agree with TRBD2. Germline V gene sequence: CDR1 SGHAT, CDR2 FQNNGV. The CDR3 extends over 15 amino acids. With 2 bases clipped from V and 2 bases from J, the junction kept 4 bases outside the gene matches. The CDR3 is CASSLTGGRQETQYF. DNA for the CDR3: TGTGCCAGCAGCTTAACGGGGGGGAGGCAAGAGACCCAGTACTTC.

This clonotype was seen only a few times. One end of the junction is discordant with germline, which a read error may explain. The gene calls are TRBV5-1 and TRBJ2-7; 7 nucleotides agree with TRBD2. CDR1 and CDR2 from the germline V gene are SGHRS and YFSETQ. This CDR3 is built from 14 residues. CDR3 DNA sequence: TGCGCCAGCAGCTTCGGACTAGAAATCTACGGGCAGTACTTC. Encoded protein: CASSFGLEIYGQYF.

This clonotype was found many times. The chain links TRBV27 to TRBJ1-1, with D tentatively TRBD1 (5 bases). The CDR3 totals 14 residues. The germline V gene has CDR1 MNHEY and CDR2 SMNVEV (reference sequence). The V and J ends lost 6 bases and 1 base respectively, with 12 bases between them. The CDR3 sequence: CASSLNQGNTEAFF. As DNA, the CDR3 is TGTGCCAGCAGCTTAAATCAGGGGAACACTGAAGCTTTCTTT.

This clonotype was seen a few times. The CDR3 DNA is TGTGCCAGTACCTCTAGCGGGGGGGCCTGGACTGAGCAGTTCTTC. It is translated as CASTSSGGAWTEQFF. The genes are TRBV19 and TRBJ2-1; the match to TRBD2 covers 12 bases. V shed 7 bases and J 9 bases; nucleotides not matched to a gene: 10. The CDR3 sequence is 15 residues long. Per the germline V gene, CDR1 is LNHDA and CDR2 is SQIVND (reference sequence).

This chain links TRBV7-3 with TRBJ2-7; 9 nucleotides line up with TRBD1. With V trimmed by 9 bases and J by 5 bases, 8 bases remained unmatched. This CDR3 is built from 13 residues. CDR1 and CDR2 from the germline V gene are SGHTA and FQGTGA. The CDR3 coding sequence is TGTGCCAGGGAGGGACAGGGAGTCCACGAGCAGTACTTC. Translation gives CAREGQGVHEQYF.

In its sample, this clonotype was seen a few times. The chain joins TRBV7-9 to TRBJ2-3; D is possibly TRBD2 (6 bases). Trimming removed 5 bases at V and 5 bases at J, with 17 bases between. CDR3 size: 15 residues. Germline assignment: CDR1 SEHNR and CDR2 FQNEAQ (reference sequence). In DNA form, the CDR3 reads TGTGCCAGCAGCCTCGGGCCCGAGGGAGGAGATACGCAGTATTTT. It encodes CASSLGPEGGDTQYF.

This clonotype appeared many times. The junction shows a germline mismatch at one end, possibly a read error. The rearrangement uses TRBV5-1 and TRBJ2-3; D is perhaps TRBD1 (6 bases). The CDR3 spans 15 residues. Looked up from germline, CDR1 is SGHRS and CDR2 is YFSETQ. This chain's CDR3 is CASSQTGTSTDTQYF. CDR3 nucleotide sequence: TGTGCCAGCAGTCAAACAGGGACAAGTACAGATACGCAGTATTTT.

This clonotype was seen a few times. This chain links TRBV9 with TRBJ2-6; perhaps TRBD2 as D (6 bases). Germline V lookup: CDR1 SGDLS, CDR2 YYNGEE. Trimming took 4 bases from V and 1 from J, leaving 9 bases between them. The CDR3 covers 15 residues. CDR3: CASSFGGSGANVLTF. In DNA form, the CDR3 reads TGTGCCAGCAGCTTCGGGGGTTCTGGGGCCAACGTCCTGACTTTC.

This clonotype was seen only a few times. This chain links TRBV4-1 with TRBJ1-4; a weak D match, TRBD1 (6 bases). This CDR3 region has 16 residues. V was cut by 1 base and J by 4 bases, with 13 bases left in between. Per the germline V gene, CDR1 is MGHRA and CDR2 is YSYEKL. The chain's CDR3 is CASSQVGGGSNEKLFF. The DNA for the CDR3 is TGCGCCAGCAGCCAAGTGGGGGGGGGCAGTAATGAAAAACTGTTTTTT.

Here the CDR3 reads CSVELRPGTAVQETQYF. The DNA of the CDR3 is TGCAGCGTTGAATTACGGCCCGGGACAGCCGTCCAAGAGACCCAGTACTTC. V usage is TRBV29-1 and J usage is TRBJ2-5; 7 bases line up with TRBD1. This CDR3 contains 17 residues. CDR1 is SQVTM, CDR2 ANQGSEA, per germline. V was pared by 2 bases and J by 1 base, with 13 bases of the junction left unmatched.